This TCR beta chain was observed in a study of T-cell reconstitution after alpha-beta-depleted transplantation in children. Looked up from germline, CDR1 is SGHNT and CDR2 is YYREEE (reference sequence). The CDR3 covers 14 residues. V dropped 3 bases and J dropped 6; count of bases not matched to a gene: 6. This clonotype occurred many times. As yet, its antigen is unknown. Study-level results: T-cell numbers and diversity one year post-transplant derived largely from freshly generated T cells. The study traced high day-60 TCRbeta diversity in some patients to surviving recipient T cells and thymic progenitors. Several hundred expanded graft clones reportedly supplied alpha-beta T cells about two months after transplant.

Unique molecular identifiers tagged the TCRbeta library. In TCRdb, the PCR reads were re-called with MiXCR into one record per CDR3 protein. Of 200,000 to 250,000 distinct CDR3 sequences in the sample, roughly a tenth are singletons; the top ten hold 28%. The chain has TRBV5-4 and TRBJ2-3; 8 bases align to TRBD2. The specimen was PBMCs, collected before TCRalphabeta/CD19-depleted stem cell transplant. The sequence came from a child under three years old with acute myeloid leukemia, due to receive a stem cell transplant. CDR3 sequence: CASSSGRAEDTQYF. Here the CDR3 DNA reads TGTGCCAGCAGCTCCGGGAGGGCGGAGGATACGCAGTATTTT. Combining the CDR3 with reference TRBV5-4 and TRBJ2-3 gives the whole variable domain ETGVTQSPTHLIKTRGQQVTLRCSSQSGHNTVSWYQQALGQGPQFIFQYYREEENGRGNFPPRFSGLQFPNYSSELNVNALELDDSALYLCASSSGRAEDTQYFGPGTRLTVL.